The 2 T cell receptor beta chains reported below all come from one sample, sequenced in a study of PD-L1 blockade in urothelial cancer (dated by TCRdb to the late 2010s). Libraries came from the immunoSEQ multiplex PCR assay. TCRdb stores this immuneACCESS table with in-frame sequences only. Part of the clones is absent; in the studies checked, under half of the shortfall reflects unresolved V genes, and no reason is known for the rest. The sample has about 52,000 clones on record, roughly four fifths of them singletons. About 4.1% of the sample comes from the top ten. The time point label, as the study defines it: pretreatment peripheral blood. The sample was PBMCs, taken around atezolizumab (anti-PD-L1) treatment. All receptors derive from a man in his sixties or seventies with urothelial cancer.

The gene calls are TRBV30 and TRBJ2-5, with 9 bases identical to TRBD1. This CDR3 is built from 15 residues. The junction had 8 bases not matched to a gene; V was cut back by 0 bases and J by 6 bases. Germline V gene data show CDR1 as GTSNPN and CDR2 as SVGIG (reference sequence). As DNA, the CDR3 is TGTGCCTGGAGTGTAGGGTACAGGGGGCAAAAGACCCAGTACTTC. As protein: CAWSVGYRGQKTQYF.

The rearrangement uses TRBV7-2 and TRBJ2-7, with D possibly being TRBD2 (6 bases). The CDR3 is 15 amino acids. Germline V lookup: CDR1 SGHTA, CDR2 FQGNSA. V gave up 5 bases and J gave up 2 bases, with 16 bases separating them. CDR3 amino acids: CASSGWEAEPYEQYF. Written as DNA, the CDR3 is TGTGCCAGCAGCGGATGGGAGGCAGAACCCTACGAGCAGTACTTC. The variable domain in full, completed from reference TRBV7-2 and TRBJ2-7, reads GAGVSQSPSNKVTEKGKDVELRCDPISGHTALYWYRQSLGQGLEFLIYFQGNSAPDKSGLPSDRFSAERTGGSVSTLTIQRTQQEDSAVYLCASSGWEAEPYEQYFGPGTRLTVT.